This T cell receptor beta chain originates from a study of identical twins. Study-level findings and limits: Zero-insertion analyses might be partly confounded by invariant T cells like MAIT and iNKT.

V lost 6 bases and J lost 3, with 21 bases in between. The CDR3 length is 16 residues. CDR1 is MDHEN and CDR2 is SYDVKM in the germline V gene. About this clonotype: Antigen unknown.

TCRdb reprocessed the 5' RACE reads via MiXCR and lists one record per CDR3 protein. The data show fewer than 250,000 distinct CDR3 sequences, with approximately 7.3% seen just once and roughly 5.4% held by the top ten. These records were also assigned to another study, of yellow fever vaccine responses in identical twins.

This receptor was identified in a woman aged 18 to 35 in good health. The source material was CD8+ T cells sorted from blood. The chain links TRBV28 to TRBJ2-7; a weak D match, TRBD1 (6 bases). The CDR3 sequence is CASRPGFRGPRYEQYF. Here the CDR3 DNA reads TGTGCCAGCAGACCAGGGTTCAGGGGACCCCGCTACGAGCAGTACTTC.